This T cell receptor (beta chain) was identified in a study of CD8+ T cells in alopecia areata. Whole-study results and caveats: Scalp sequencing captures resident alphabeta T cells of normal skin too.

CDR1 is SGHTA and CDR2 is FQGNSA in the germline V gene. V was clipped by 5 bases and J by 4 bases; unmatched bases: 4. This CDR3 has 14 residues. Following extraction, RNA underwent reverse transcription to cDNA, which served as the sequencing template. Measured with immunoSEQ multiplex PCR; TCRdb has only the in-frame clones, and not every one. The sample yields about 210,000 clones, approximately 65% seen once. The sample holds a few counts of this clone. Its antigen remains unidentified. The treatment was: oral pan-JAK inhibitor, 5-10 mg twice daily. The chain carries TRBV7-2 and TRBJ2-1, with 8 bases identical to TRBD2. The sequence derives from a human donor with alopecia areata. Here the sequenced sample was CD4+ T cells sorted from blood, taken at approximately week 44, from a patient treated with tofacitinib. The CDR3 here is CASSRGGGYNEQFF. The CDR3 region has the DNA TGTGCCAGCAGCCGGGGGGGAGGATACAATGAGCAGTTCTTC.